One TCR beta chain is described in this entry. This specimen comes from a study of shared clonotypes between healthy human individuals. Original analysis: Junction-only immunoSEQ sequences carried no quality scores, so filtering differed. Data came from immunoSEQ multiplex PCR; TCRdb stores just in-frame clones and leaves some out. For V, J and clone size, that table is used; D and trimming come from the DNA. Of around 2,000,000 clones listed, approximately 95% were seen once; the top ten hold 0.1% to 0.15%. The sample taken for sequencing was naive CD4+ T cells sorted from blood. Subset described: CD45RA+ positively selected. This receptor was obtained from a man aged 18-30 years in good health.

CDR3 DNA: TGTGCCAGCAGTGAAGCGGACAGTCACACCTGGGGCTACACCTTC. Protein product: CASSEADSHTWGYTF. The chain joins TRBV2 to TRBJ1-2; perhaps TRBD1 as D (6 bases). The V gene's germline CDR1 is SNHLY and CDR2 FYNNEI. The CDR3 runs 15 residues. The ends were cut back, 0 bases at V and 8 bases at J, with 16 bases in the middle.